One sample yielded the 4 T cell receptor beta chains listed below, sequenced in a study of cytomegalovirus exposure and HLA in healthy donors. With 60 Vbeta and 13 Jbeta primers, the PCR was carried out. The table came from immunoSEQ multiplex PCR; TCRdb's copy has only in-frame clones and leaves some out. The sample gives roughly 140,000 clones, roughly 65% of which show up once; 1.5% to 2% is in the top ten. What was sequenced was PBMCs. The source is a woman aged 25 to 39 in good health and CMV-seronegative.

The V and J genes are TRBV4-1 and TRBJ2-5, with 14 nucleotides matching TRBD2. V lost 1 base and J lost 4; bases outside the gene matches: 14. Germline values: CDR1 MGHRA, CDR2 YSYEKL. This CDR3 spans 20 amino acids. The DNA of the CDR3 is TGCGCCAGCAGCCAAGGGTATGGGACTAGCGGGAGCAGGTCGGGAGAGACCCAGTACTTC. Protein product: CASSQGYGTSGSRSGETQYF.

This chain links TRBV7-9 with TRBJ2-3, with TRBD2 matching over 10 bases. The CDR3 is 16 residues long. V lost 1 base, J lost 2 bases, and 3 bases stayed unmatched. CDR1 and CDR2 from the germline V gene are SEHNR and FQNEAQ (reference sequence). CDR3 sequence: CASSLVLAGPTDTQYF. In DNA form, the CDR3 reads TGTGCCAGCAGCTTAGTACTAGCGGGACCCACAGATACGCAGTATTTT.

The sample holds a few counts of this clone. The CDR3 nucleotides are TGTGCCAGCAGACAACAAAATGAGCAGTTCTTC. It encodes CASRQQNEQFF. The chain recombines TRBV6-6 with TRBJ2-1; D is unresolved. The germline V gene encodes CDR1 MNHNY and CDR2 SVGAGI (reference sequence). V was trimmed by 6 bases and J by 7 bases, leaving 7 bases between them. The CDR3 is 11 residues long.

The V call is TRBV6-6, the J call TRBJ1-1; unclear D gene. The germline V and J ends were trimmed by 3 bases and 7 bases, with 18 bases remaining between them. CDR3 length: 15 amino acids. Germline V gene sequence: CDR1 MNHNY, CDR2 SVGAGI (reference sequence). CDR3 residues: CASSYSSGTPLEAFF. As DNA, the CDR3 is TGTGCCAGCAGTTATAGTAGCGGAACACCACTTGAAGCTTTCTTT.